This T cell receptor (beta chain) is from a study of technical replicates of blood from a few donors. The CDR3 totals 13 residues. Per the germline V gene, CDR1 is SSHAT and CDR2 is FNYEAQ (reference sequence). V was cut by 5 bases and J by 6 bases, with 11 bases left in between. Some clones are missing from TCRdb's copy, which holds only in-frame ones; the method was immunoSEQ multiplex PCR. The sample includes nearly 70,000 clones, roughly 92% seen only once; the top ten take about 0.38%. This TCR derives from a human donor in good health. The V and J genes are TRBV7-7 and TRBJ2-1; no firm D call. Sequencing was performed on T cells isolated from PBMCs. The CDR3 region has the DNA TGTGCCAGCAGCCCGGCCAGCGTCAATGAGCAGTTCTTC. Translated, it gives CASSPASVNEQFF.